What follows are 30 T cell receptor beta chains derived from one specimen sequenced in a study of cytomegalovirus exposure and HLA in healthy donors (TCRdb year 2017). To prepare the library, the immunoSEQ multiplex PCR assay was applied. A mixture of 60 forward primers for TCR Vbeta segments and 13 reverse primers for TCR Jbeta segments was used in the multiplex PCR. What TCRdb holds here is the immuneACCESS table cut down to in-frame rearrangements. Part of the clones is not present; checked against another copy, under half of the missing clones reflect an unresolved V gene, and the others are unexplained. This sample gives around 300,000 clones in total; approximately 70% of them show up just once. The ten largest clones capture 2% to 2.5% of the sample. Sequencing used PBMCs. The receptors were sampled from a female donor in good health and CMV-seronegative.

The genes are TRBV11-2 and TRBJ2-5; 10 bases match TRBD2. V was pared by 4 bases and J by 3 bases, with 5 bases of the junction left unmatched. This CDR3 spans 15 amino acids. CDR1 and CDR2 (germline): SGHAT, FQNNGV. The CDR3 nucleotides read TGTGCCAGCAGCTATAACCTAGCGGGAGAAGAGACCCAGTACTTC. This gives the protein CASSYNLAGEETQYF.

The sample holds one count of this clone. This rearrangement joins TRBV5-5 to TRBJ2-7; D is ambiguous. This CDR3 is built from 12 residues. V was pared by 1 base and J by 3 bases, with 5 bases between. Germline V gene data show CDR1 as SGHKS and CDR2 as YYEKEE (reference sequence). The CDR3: CASSLNFYEQYF. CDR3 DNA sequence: TGTGCCAGCAGCTTGAACTTCTACGAGCAGTACTTC.

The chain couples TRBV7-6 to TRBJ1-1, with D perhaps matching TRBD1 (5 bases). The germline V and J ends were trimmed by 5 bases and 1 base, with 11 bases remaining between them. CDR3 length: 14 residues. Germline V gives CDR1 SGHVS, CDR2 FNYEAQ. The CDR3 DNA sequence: TGTGCCAGCAGCCTAGAAACAGGGAACACTGAAGCTTTCTTT. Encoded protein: CASSLETGNTEAFF.

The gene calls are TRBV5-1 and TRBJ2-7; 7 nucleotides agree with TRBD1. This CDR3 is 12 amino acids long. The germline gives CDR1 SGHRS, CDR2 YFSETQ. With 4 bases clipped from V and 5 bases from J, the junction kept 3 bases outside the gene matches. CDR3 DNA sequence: TGCGCCAGCAGCACTGACAGGGACGAGCAGTACTTC. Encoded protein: CASSTDRDEQYF.

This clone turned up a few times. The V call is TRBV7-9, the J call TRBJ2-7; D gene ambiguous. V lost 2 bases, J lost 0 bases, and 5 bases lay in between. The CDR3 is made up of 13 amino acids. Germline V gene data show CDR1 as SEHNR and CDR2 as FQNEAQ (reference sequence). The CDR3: CASSLLASYEQYF. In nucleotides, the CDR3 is TGTGCCAGCAGCTTACTGGCCTCCTACGAGCAGTACTTC.

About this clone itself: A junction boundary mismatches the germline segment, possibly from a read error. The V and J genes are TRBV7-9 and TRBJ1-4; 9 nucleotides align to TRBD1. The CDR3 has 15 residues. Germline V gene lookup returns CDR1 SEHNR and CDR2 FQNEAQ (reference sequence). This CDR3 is CSSSLSRQGGEKLFF. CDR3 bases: TGTTCCAGCAGCTTATCTAGACAGGGGGGAGAAAAACTGTTTTTT.

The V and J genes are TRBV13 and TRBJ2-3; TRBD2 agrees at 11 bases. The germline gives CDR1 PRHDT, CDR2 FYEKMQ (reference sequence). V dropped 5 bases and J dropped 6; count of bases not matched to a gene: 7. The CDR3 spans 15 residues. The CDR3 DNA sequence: TGTGCCAGCAGCCTGAATAGCGGGAGGGGGGATACGCAGTATTTT. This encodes CASSLNSGRGDTQYF. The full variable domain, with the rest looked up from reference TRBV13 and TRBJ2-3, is AAGVIQSPRHLIKEKRETATLKCYPIPRHDTVYWYQQGPGQDPQFLISFYEKMQSDKGSIPDRFSAQQFSDYHSELNMSSLELGDSALYFCASSLNSGRGDTQYFGPGTRLTVL.

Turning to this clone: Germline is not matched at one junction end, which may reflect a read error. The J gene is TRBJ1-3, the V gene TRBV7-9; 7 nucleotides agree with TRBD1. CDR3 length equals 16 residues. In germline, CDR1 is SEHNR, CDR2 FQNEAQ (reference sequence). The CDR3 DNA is TGTTCCAGCAGCTTCCGGGACAGTCCCTCTGGAAACACCATATATTTT. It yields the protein CSSSFRDSPSGNTIYF.

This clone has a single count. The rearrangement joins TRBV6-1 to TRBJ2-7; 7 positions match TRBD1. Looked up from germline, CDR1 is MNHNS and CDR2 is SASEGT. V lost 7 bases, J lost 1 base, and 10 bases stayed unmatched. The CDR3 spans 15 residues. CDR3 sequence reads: CASTFRDSLSYEQYF. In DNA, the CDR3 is TGTGCCAGCACCTTCCGGGACAGCCTATCCTACGAGCAGTACTTC.

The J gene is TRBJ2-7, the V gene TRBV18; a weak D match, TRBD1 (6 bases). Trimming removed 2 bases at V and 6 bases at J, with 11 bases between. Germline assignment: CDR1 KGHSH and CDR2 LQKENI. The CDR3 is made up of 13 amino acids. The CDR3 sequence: CASSPNPGAEQYF. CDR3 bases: TGTGCCAGCTCACCAAATCCAGGGGCCGAGCAGTACTTC.

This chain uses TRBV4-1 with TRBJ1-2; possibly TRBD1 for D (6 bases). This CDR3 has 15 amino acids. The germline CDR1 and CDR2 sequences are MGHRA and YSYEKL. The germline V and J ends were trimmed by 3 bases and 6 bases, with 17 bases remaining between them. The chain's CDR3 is CASSHPRTVPHGYTF. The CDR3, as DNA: TGCGCCAGCAGCCACCCACGGACAGTCCCCCATGGCTACACCTTC.

CDR3 loop: CASSPWTSGSNEQYF. The CDR3 coding sequence is TGTGCCAGCAGCCCGTGGACTAGCGGAAGCAACGAGCAGTACTTC. The rearrangement joins TRBV11-3 to TRBJ2-7; 10 bases align to TRBD2. Germline values: CDR1 SGHNT, CDR2 YENEEA. This CDR3 spans 15 amino acids. The V segment lost 5 bases and the J segment 5 bases; nucleotides outside the gene matches: 9.

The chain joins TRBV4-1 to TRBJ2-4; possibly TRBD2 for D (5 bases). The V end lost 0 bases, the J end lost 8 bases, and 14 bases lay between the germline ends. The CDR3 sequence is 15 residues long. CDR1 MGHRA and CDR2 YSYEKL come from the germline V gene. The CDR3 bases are TGCGCCAGCAGCCAAGAACCCAGAGAAGCGGACATTCAGTACTTC. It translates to CASSQEPREADIQYF.

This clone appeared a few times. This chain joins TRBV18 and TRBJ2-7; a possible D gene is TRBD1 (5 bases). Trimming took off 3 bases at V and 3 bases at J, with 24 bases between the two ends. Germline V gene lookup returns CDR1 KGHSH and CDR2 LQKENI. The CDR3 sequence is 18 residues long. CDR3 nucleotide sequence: TGTGCCAGCTCACCCTCTGAATCCATCAGGACACGCTTCTACGAGCAGTACTTC. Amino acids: CASSPSESIRTRFYEQYF. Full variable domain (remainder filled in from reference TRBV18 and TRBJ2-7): NAGVMQNPRHLVRRRGQEARLRCSPMKGHSHVYWYRQLPEEGLKFMVYLQKENIIDESGMPKERFSAEFPKEGPSILRIQQVVRGDSAAYFCASSPSESIRTRFYEQYFGPGTRLTVT.

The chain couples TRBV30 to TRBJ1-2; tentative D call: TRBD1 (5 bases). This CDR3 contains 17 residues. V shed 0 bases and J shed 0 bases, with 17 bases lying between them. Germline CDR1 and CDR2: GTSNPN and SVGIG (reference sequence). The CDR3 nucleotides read TGTGCCTGGAGTGTACTTGGGAGGGGTGCAGCTAACTATGGCTACACCTTC. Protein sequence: CAWSVLGRGAANYGYTF.

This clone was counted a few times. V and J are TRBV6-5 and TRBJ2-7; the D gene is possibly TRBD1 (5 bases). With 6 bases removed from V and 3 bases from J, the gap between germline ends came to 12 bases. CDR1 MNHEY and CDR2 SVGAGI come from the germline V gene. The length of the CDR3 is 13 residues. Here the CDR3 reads CASSPLQGYEQYF. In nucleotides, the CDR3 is TGTGCCAGCAGCCCCCTTCAGGGCTACGAGCAGTACTTC.

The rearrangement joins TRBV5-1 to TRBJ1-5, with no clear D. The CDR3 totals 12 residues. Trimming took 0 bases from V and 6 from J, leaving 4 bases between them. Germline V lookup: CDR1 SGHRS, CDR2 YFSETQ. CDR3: CASSLDGQPQHF. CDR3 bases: TGCGCCAGCAGCTTGGACGGTCAGCCCCAGCATTTT.

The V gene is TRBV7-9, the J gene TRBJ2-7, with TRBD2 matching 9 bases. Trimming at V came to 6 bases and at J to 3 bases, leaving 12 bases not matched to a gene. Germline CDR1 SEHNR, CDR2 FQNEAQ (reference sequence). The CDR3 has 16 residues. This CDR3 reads CASSYGTSPRDYEQYF. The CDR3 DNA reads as TGTGCCAGCAGTTATGGGACTAGCCCCAGAGACTACGAGCAGTACTTC.

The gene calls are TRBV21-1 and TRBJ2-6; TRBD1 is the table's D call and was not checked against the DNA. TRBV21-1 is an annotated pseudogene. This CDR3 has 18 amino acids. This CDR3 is CASSGPGQGISGANVLTF. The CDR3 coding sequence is TGTGCCAGCAGCGGCCCGGGACAGGGGATCTCTGGGGCCAACGTCCTGACTTTC.

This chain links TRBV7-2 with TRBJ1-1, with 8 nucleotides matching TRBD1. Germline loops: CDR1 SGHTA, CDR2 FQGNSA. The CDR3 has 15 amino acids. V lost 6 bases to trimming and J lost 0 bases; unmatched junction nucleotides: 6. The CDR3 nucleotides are TGTGCCAGCAGACGACAGGGGACCCTGAACACTGAAGCTTTCTTT. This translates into CASRRQGTLNTEAFF.

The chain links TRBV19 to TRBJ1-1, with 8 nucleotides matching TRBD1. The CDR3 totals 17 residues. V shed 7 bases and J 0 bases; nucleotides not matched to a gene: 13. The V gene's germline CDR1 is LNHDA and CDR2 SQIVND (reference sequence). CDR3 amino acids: CASTQPGQVSLNTEAFF. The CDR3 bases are TGTGCCAGTACTCAACCGGGACAGGTGTCGTTGAACACTGAAGCTTTCTTT.

The CDR3 nucleotides read TGTGCCAGCAGCTTGGGGGGACTAGCGCTACCCAATGAGCAGTTCTTC. This codes for CASSLGGLALPNEQFF. The chain employs TRBV5-4 and TRBJ2-1, with TRBD2 identical over 10 bases. Trimming cost V 0 bases and J 6 bases; bases outside gene matches: 6. Germline CDR1 reads SGHNT; CDR2 reads YYREEE (reference sequence). The CDR3 sequence is 16 residues long.

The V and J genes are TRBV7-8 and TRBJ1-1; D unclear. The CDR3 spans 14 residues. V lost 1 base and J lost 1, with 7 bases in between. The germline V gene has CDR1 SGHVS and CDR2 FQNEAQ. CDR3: CASSLGRANTEAFF. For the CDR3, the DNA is TGTGCCAGCAGCTTAGGGCGGGCGAACACTGAAGCTTTCTTT.

This chain's CDR3 is CASSAGDMGSDEQFF. The CDR3 nucleotides are TGTGCCAGCAGTGCTGGGGACATGGGGAGCGATGAGCAGTTCTTC. The chain carries TRBV6-5 and TRBJ2-1, with TRBD1 as a possible D gene (6 bases). There are 15 residues in the CDR3. Germline V gives CDR1 MNHEY, CDR2 SVGAGI. V lost 5 bases and J lost 8, with 19 bases in between.

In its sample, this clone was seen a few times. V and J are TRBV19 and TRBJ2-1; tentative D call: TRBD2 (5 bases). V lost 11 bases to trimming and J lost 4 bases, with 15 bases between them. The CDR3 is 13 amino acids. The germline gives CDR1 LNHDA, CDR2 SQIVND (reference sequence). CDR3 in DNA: TGTGCCGTTGCCCAGCGGTCATACAATGAGCAGTTCTTC. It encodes CAVAQRSYNEQFF.

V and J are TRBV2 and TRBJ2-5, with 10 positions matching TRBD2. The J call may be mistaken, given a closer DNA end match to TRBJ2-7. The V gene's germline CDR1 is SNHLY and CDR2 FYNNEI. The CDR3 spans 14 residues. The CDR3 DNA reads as TGTGCCAACCGACTAGCGGGTGGTTCCTACGAGCAGTACTTC. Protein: CANRLAGGSYEQYF.

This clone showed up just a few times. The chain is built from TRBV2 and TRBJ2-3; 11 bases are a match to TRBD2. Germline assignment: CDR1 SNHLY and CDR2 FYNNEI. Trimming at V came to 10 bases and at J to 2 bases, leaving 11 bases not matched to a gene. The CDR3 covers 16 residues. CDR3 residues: CATGLAGEPNTDTQYF. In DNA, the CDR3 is TGTGCCACCGGACTAGCGGGCGAACCGAACACAGATACGCAGTATTTT.

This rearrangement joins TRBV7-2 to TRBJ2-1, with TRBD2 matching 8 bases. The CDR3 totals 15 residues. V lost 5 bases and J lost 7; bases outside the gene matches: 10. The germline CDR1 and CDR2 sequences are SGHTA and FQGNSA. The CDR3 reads CASSPGGGLRNEQFF. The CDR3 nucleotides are TGTGCCAGCAGCCCCGGGGGGGGATTGAGGAATGAGCAGTTCTTC.

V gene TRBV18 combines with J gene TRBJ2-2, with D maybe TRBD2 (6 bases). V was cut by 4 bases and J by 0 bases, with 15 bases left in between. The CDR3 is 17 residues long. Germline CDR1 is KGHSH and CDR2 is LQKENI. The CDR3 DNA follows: TGTGCCAGCTCACGGGTCGGAGGGAGATCGAACACCGGGGAGCTGTTTTTT. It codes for CASSRVGGRSNTGELFF.

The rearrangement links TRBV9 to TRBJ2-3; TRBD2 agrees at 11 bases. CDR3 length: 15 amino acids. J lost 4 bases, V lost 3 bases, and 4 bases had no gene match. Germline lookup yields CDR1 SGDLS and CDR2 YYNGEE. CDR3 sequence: CASSELAGVADTQYF. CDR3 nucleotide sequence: TGTGCCAGCAGCGAACTAGCGGGAGTAGCAGATACGCAGTATTTT.